This T cell receptor beta chain appears in the sequencing data of a study of cytomegalovirus exposure and HLA in healthy donors. Whole-study findings and limits: Relative to equally common others, HLA-associated TCR beta chains showed greater clonal expansion in a later analysis. The study listed about 150 cytomegalovirus-associated TCR beta chains. A later analysis by the authors found several of the most significant clusters apparently linked to common viral pathogens.

The CDR3 is 12 amino acids. Germline CDR1 and CDR2: MNHEY and SMNVEV (reference sequence). The ends lost 5 bases at V and 7 bases at J; junction bases unmatched: 3. Use of 60 Vbeta and 13 Jbeta primers characterized the PCR. TCRdb keeps only in-frame clones here, not all; method: immunoSEQ multiplex PCR. The table records around 150,000 clones, roughly 79% of them present only once. About this clone: The antigen remains unidentified.

This receptor was taken from a man aged 25-45 years in good health and CMV-seropositive. The sample comprised PBMCs. The J gene is TRBJ2-5, the V gene TRBV27; 8 positions agree with TRBD2. This chain's CDR3 is CASSPLAGTQYF. Here the CDR3 DNA reads TGTGCCAGCAGTCCGCTAGCGGGGACCCAGTACTTC.